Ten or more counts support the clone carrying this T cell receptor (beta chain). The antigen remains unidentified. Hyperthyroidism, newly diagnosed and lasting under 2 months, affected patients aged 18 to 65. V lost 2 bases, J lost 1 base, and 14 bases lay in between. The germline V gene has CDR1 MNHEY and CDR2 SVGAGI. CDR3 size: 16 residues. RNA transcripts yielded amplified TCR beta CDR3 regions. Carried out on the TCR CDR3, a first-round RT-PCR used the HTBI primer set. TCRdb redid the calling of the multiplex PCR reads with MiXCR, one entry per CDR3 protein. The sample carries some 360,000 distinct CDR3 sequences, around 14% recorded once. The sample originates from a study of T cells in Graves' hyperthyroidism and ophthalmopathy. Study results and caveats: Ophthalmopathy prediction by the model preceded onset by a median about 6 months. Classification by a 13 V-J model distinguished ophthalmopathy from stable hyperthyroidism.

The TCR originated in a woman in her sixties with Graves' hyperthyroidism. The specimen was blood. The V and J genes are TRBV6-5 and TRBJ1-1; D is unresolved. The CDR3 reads CASSYQLWQPNTEAFF. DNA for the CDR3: TGTGCCAGCAGTTACCAGTTGTGGCAGCCGAACACTGAAGCTTTCTTT.